This is a list of T cell receptor beta chains from one sample in a study of control samples from healthy donors and cancer patients. Clones were sequenced by immunoSEQ multiplex PCR, and TCRdb holds only the in-frame ones, with some missing. This repertoire shows about 77,000 clones, around 94% found once; its top ten account for 5% to 6.5%. The sequencing sample was made of blood. The receptors shown here come from a woman aged 55-69 years in good health. The CDR3 runs from the conserved cysteine through the conserved F or W. D genes are given only for firm matches. Size is stated for part of the rows, as once, few or many counts, or as a class when the clone is expanded.

TRBJ1-4 TRBV7-9 NA NA CASSLSVAANEKLFF TGTGCCAGCAGCTTATCCGTGGCCGCTAATGAAAAACTGTTTTTT
TRBJ2-7 TRBV18 NA NA CASSLRDTLPYEQYF TGTGCCAGCTCCCTCCGGGACACTCTTCCCTACGAGCAGTACTTC
TRBJ1-2 TRBV28 TRBD1 NA CASSSGQGIYGYTF TGTGCCAGCAGTTCTGGACAGGGAATCTATGGCTACACCTTC
TRBJ2-2 TRBV11-2 TRBD1 NA CASSSTGGKDTGELFF TGTGCCAGCAGCTCGACAGGGGGCAAGGACACCGGGGAGCTGTTTTTT
TRBJ2-7 TRBV7-9 NA NA CASSSLTDLRPYEQYF TGTGCCAGCAGCTCCTTGACAGACCTCAGGCCCTACGAGCAGTACTTC
TRBJ2-7 TRBV21-1 NA once CASSMVGYEQYF TGTGCCAGCAGCATGGTAGGGTACGAGCAGTACTTC
TRBJ2-2 TRBV4-2 NA NA CASRLSDGANTGELFF TGTGCCAGCAGACTTTCCGACGGAGCGAACACCGGGGAGCTGTTTTTT
TRBJ2-1 TRBV3-1/TRBV3-2 TRBD2 NA CASSQDQTSGGGEQFF TGTGCCAGCAGCCAAGATCAAACTAGCGGGGGGGGAGAGCAGTTCTTC
TRBJ2-5 TRBV25-1 NA NA CASSDRQETQYF TGTGCCAGCAGTGACCGCCAAGAGACCCAGTACTTC
TRBJ2-1 TRBV7-3 NA NA CASSFFGGHEQFF TGTGCCAGCAGCTTCTTTGGGGGGCATGAGCAGTTCTTC
TRBJ2-7 TRBV7-2 TRBD2 once CASSLGGGGKYYEQYF TGTGCCAGCAGCTTAGGCGGGGGAGGCAAGTACTACGAGCAGTACTTC
TRBJ1-2 TRBV29-1 NA NA CSAPIRTVGYTF TGCAGCGCCCCAATCCGGACGGTTGGCTACACCTTC
TRBJ2-3 TRBV30 TRBD2 NA CACRREGLNTQYF TGTGCCTGCAGGCGGGAGGGTTTAAATACGCAGTATTTT
TRBJ2-7 TRBV28 NA NA CASTNTGHGYEQYF TGTGCCAGCACTAATACCGGACACGGCTACGAGCAGTACTTC
TRBJ2-5 TRBV18 NA NA CASSPGGLGETQYF TGTGCCAGCTCACCGGGGGGCCTGGGGGAGACCCAGTACTTC
TRBJ1-5 TRBV24-1 NA NA CATSRAGYQPQHF TGTGCCACCAGTCGGGCAGGGTATCAGCCCCAGCATTTT
TRBJ2-1 TRBV11-2 NA once CASSSRMVYNEQFF TGTGCCAGCAGCTCCAGGATGGTATACAATGAGCAGTTCTTC
TRBJ2-1 TRBV28 TRBD2 NA CASSLGLAGLEQFF TGTGCCAGCAGTTTAGGGCTAGCGGGTCTCGAGCAGTTCTTC
TRBJ2-2 TRBV18 TRBD2 NA CASSPGLGNLRAGELFF TGTGCCAGCTCACCGGGACTAGGGAACCTAAGAGCCGGGGAGCTGTTTTTT
TRBJ2-3 TRBV7-9 NA few CASSFGQNTDTQYF TGTGCCAGCAGCTTTGGACAGAACACAGATACGCAGTATTTT
TRBJ2-2 TRBV15 NA NA CATSRVAGRTGGELFF TGTGCCACCAGCAGAGTGGCAGGGAGGACGGGCGGGGAGCTGTTTTTT
TRBJ2-5 TRBV18 TRBD2 NA CASSPPSGRALETQYF TGTGCCAGCTCACCACCGAGCGGGAGGGCCTTAGAGACCCAGTACTTC
TRBJ1-3 TRBV10-3 NA NA CAIREGQYGNTIYF TGTGCCATCAGGGAGGGACAATATGGAAACACCATATATTTT
TRBJ2-5 TRBV12-3/TRBV12-4 NA NA CASSSGWAETQYF TGTGCCAGCAGTAGCGGGTGGGCGGAGACCCAGTACTTC
TRBJ2-3 TRBV27 TRBD2 NA CASSLRAGGPDTQYF TGTGCCAGCAGTTTAAGGGCGGGAGGACCAGATACGCAGTATTTT
TRBJ2-5 TRBV19 TRBD2 NA CASSKVRLAGVETQYF TGTGCCAGTAGTAAGGTCAGACTAGCGGGAGTTGAGACCCAGTACTTC
TRBJ2-3 TRBV3-1/TRBV3-2 NA NA CASSQDGSPATQYF TGTGCCAGCAGCCAAGATGGGAGTCCCGCTACGCAGTATTTT
TRBJ2-1 TRBV5-1 TRBD2 once CASSPLEGAGNNEQFF TGCGCCAGCAGCCCCCTAGAGGGAGCGGGGAACAATGAGCAGTTCTTC
TRBJ2-7 TRBV28 NA once CASSTDTLYEQYF TGTGCCAGCAGTACAGACACGCTTTACGAGCAGTACTTC
TRBJ2-7 TRBV30 TRBD1 NA CAWSLTGVYEQYF TGTGCCTGGAGTCTGACAGGGGTGTACGAGCAGTACTTC
TRBJ2-1 TRBV5-1 TRBD1 NA CASSLTGTAKGEQFF TGCGCCAGCAGCCTCACCGGGACAGCCAAGGGTGAGCAGTTCTTC
TRBJ2-2 TRBV19 NA NA CASAQGPRGTGELFF TGTGCCAGTGCCCAGGGGCCAAGGGGCACCGGGGAGCTGTTTTTT
TRBJ2-7 TRBV27 NA once CASSPLTGYEQYF TGTGCCAGCAGTCCCCTAACAGGGTACGAGCAGTACTTC
TRBJ2-2 TRBV11-2 NA NA CASSQLRTVSTGELFF TGTGCCAGCAGCCAACTTAGGACAGTAAGCACCGGGGAGCTGTTTTTT
TRBJ2-1 TRBV4-3 TRBD2 NA CASSRGVGSGSNVEQFF TGCGCCAGCAGCCGGGGGGTGGGGAGCGGGAGTAATGTTGAGCAGTTCTTC
TRBJ2-7 TRBV28 TRBD2 NA CASIGRAYEQYF TGTGCCAGCATAGGGAGGGCCTACGAGCAGTACTTC
TRBJ1-1 TRBV24-1 NA NA CATSDAGRKAFF TGTGCCACCAGTGACGCCGGGAGGAAAGCTTTCTTT
TRBJ2-7 TRBV2 NA NA CASSDRAYEQYF TGTGCCAGCAGTGACAGAGCCTACGAGCAGTACTTC
TRBJ2-1 TRBV14 NA NA CASSQESTLGGLYNEQFF TGTGCCAGCAGCCAAGAATCTACACTAGGAGGGCTCTACAATGAGCAGTTCTTC
TRBJ1-1 TRBV28 TRBD1 NA CASNRAGTGVMNTEAFF TGTGCCAGCAATCGAGCGGGGACAGGGGTGATGAACACTGAAGCTTTCTTT
TRBJ2-4 TRBV3-1/TRBV3-2 TRBD1 NA CASSPRQGVAIQYF TGTGCCAGCAGCCCGCGACAGGGTGTTGCCATTCAGTACTTC
TRBJ1-5 TRBV28 NA NA CASSRPGSNQPQHF TGTGCCAGCAGCAGACCCGGCTCCAATCAGCCCCAGCATTTT
TRBJ2-7 TRBV7-2 NA once CASTLGGTRDEQYF TGTGCCAGCACCCTAGGCGGGACAAGGGACGAGCAGTACTTC
TRBJ2-3 TRBV7-8 NA NA CASSYRVSTDTQYF TGTGCCAGCAGCTACAGGGTTAGCACAGATACGCAGTATTTT
TRBJ1-3 TRBV19 NA NA CASSIDHTSGNTIYF TGTGCCAGTAGTATAGATCATACCTCTGGAAACACCATATATTTT
TRBJ1-5 TRBV11-2 NA once CASSLSGYQPQHF TGTGCCAGCAGCTTATCAGGGTATCAGCCCCAGCATTTT
TRBJ2-7 TRBV19 NA few CASSDVRRPSNSEQYF TGTGCCAGTAGTGACGTAAGGAGACCCTCCAATTCCGAGCAGTACTTC
TRBJ2-7 TRBV6-2/TRBV6-3 NA NA CASSYSKGRGSYEQYF TGTGCCAGCAGTTACTCGAAGGGGAGAGGCTCCTACGAGCAGTACTTC
TRBJ2-1 TRBV19 NA NA CASTIGGSVRDEQFF TGTGCCAGTACCATAGGTGGGTCCGTGAGGGACGAGCAGTTCTTC
TRBJ2-2 TRBV30 NA NA CAWRLGVSYTGELFF TGTGCCTGGAGGCTGGGGGTGAGCTACACCGGGGAGCTGTTTTTT
TRBJ1-1 TRBV6-1 TRBD1 NA CASSDFGRGSTEAFF TGTGCCAGCAGTGATTTCGGCAGGGGGAGCACTGAAGCTTTCTTT
TRBJ2-7 TRBV27 NA NA CASSRSGLTYEQYF TGTGCCAGCAGTCGTTCTGGGTTAACCTACGAGCAGTACTTC
TRBJ1-5 TRBV28 NA NA CASSRRAGNNQPQHF TGTGCCAGCAGTCGTCGGGCAGGAAATAATCAGCCCCAGCATTTT
TRBJ2-5 TRBV7-9 TRBD1 NA CASSPRTGTGKETQYF TGTGCCAGCAGCCCACGGACAGGGACGGGGAAAGAGACCCAGTACTTC